This TCR beta chain was retrieved from a study of blood T cell repertoires in COVID-19. This CDR3 has 15 amino acids. Germline V gene data show CDR1 as SSHAT and CDR2 as FNYEAQ (reference sequence). Regarding this clone: An end of the junction differs from the germline gene, which may be a read error.

Libraries were prepared by immunoSEQ multiplex PCR; TCRdb keeps only in-frame clonotypes and omits some of them. In the table there are 85,000 to 95,000 clones, 89% of which are singletons. The clonotype was recovered from an elderly woman with active COVID-19. The gene calls are TRBV7-7 and TRBJ2-1, with 12 positions matching TRBD2. Sequenced: peripheral blood. CDR3 amino acids: CASRQLAGGSVEQFF. CDR3 nucleotides: TGTGCTAGCAGGCAACTAGCGGGAGGATCGGTTGAGCAGTTCTTC.